This T cell receptor (beta chain) was identified during a study of blood T cell repertoires in COVID-19. The wider study: The United States, Italy and Spain supplied acute and convalescent COVID-19 samples. Sources were T cells, B-cell-depleted T cells, or PBMCs; the material itself was cDNA or gDNA.

CDR3 length equals 15 residues. Germline assignment: CDR1 LNHDA and CDR2 SQIVND (reference sequence). V gave up 6 bases and J gave up 8 bases, with 19 bases separating them. As processed by the authors: Estimated nucleated cell counts came from reference gene primer amplification. Produced via immunoSEQ multiplex PCR; TCRdb's table is partial and in-frame only. The D gene and trimming were derived from the DNA, and the V and J assignments and clone size from that table. This table has more than 95,000 clones, about 74% appearing once. Material for sequencing was peripheral blood. The V call is TRBV19, the J call TRBJ1-4, with a weak D call TRBD1 (5 bases). This receptor was taken from a man aged 65 to 79 with acute or convalescent COVID-19. CDR3 region: CASSNRDGGLEKLFF. CDR3 in DNA: TGTGCCAGTAGCAACCGGGACGGAGGGTTAGAAAAACTGTTTTTT.